These 5 T cell receptor beta chains share one sample of origin, sequenced in a study of blood T cell repertoires in COVID-19. Measured with immunoSEQ multiplex PCR; TCRdb has only the in-frame clones, and not every one. The sample includes some 200,000 clones, about 88% of them seen just once. Sequenced sample: peripheral blood. The receptors were gathered from a man aged 50-59 years with COVID-19, enrolled during active disease.

The V and J genes are TRBV4-1 and TRBJ2-2; D gene uncertain. Trimming shortened V by 1 base and J by 1 base, and 4 bases separated the two germline ends. The germline V gene encodes CDR1 MGHRA and CDR2 YSYEKL. This CDR3 contains 14 residues. This chain's CDR3 is CASSQAGNTGELFF. CDR3 DNA: TGCGCCAGCAGCCAAGCAGGGAACACCGGGGAGCTGTTTTTT.

The chain combines TRBV6-4 with TRBJ1-4; D gene unclear. Between the trimmed V and J ends, which lost 0 bases and 15 bases, there was a span of 26 bases. The CDR3 is 17 residues long. Germline loops: CDR1 MRHNA, CDR2 SNTAGT. The DNA for the CDR3 is TGTGCCAGCAGTGACTCTCGGATGAATCCCGGGTTCAGAGAGGTGTTTTTT. Protein sequence: CASSDSRMNPGFREVFF.

This rearrangement joins TRBV6-5 to TRBJ1-2; TRBD1 matches 11 bases. This CDR3 is 14 amino acids long. Germline V gene data show CDR1 as MNHEY and CDR2 as SVGAGI. V lost 6 bases to trimming and J lost 3 bases; unmatched junction nucleotides: 3. The CDR3 region has the DNA TGTGCCAGCAGGCGGGACAGGGGGGACTATGGCTACACCTTC. Translated, it gives CASRRDRGDYGYTF.

V is TRBV3-1 (or the pseudogene TRBV3-2) and J is TRBJ1-1; D possibly corresponds to TRBD1 (5 bases). The V end was cut by 1 base, the J end by 6 bases, with 15 bases between. Germline CDR1 and CDR2: LGHDT and YNNKEL (reference sequence). The CDR3 has 15 amino acids. The CDR3 DNA reads TGTGCCAGCAGCCAAGGAATGCAAGGGGCCGCTGAAGCTTTCTTT. Residues: CASSQGMQGAAEAFF.

The chain recombines TRBV7-2 with TRBJ1-2; D uncertain. V was cut by 1 base and J by 8 bases, with 17 bases left in between. From germline, CDR1 is SGHTA and CDR2 FQGNSA. This CDR3 is 15 amino acids long. The CDR3 nucleotides are TGTGCCAGCAGCTTAGGAATAGGTTTTGGACTCGGCTACACCTTC. Translated: CASSLGIGFGLGYTF.